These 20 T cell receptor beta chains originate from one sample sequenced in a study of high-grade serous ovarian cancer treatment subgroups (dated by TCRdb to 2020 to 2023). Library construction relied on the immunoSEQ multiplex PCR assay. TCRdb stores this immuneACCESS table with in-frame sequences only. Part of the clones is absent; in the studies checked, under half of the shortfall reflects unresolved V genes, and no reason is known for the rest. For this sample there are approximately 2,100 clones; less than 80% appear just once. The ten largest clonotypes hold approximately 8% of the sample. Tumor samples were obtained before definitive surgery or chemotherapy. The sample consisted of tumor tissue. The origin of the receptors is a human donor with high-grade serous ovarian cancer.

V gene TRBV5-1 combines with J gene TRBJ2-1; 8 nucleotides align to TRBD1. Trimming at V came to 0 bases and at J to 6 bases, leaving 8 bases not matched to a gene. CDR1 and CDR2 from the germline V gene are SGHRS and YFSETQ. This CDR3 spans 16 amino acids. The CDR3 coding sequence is TGCGCCAGCAGCTTGGATCCCGGGACAGGTCTCAATGAGCAGTTCTTC. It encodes CASSLDPGTGLNEQFF.

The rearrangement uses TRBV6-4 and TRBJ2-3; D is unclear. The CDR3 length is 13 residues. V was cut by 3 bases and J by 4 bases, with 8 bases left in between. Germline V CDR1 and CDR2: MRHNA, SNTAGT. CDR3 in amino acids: CASSEDEADTQYF. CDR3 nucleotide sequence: TGTGCCAGCAGTGAAGATGAGGCAGATACGCAGTATTTT.

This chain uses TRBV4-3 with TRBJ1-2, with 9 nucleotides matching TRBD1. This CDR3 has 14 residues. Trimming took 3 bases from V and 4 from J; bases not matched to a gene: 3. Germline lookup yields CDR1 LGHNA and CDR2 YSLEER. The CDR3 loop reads CASSQDRGAYGYTF. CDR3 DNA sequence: TGCGCCAGCAGCCAGGACAGGGGAGCCTATGGCTACACCTTC.

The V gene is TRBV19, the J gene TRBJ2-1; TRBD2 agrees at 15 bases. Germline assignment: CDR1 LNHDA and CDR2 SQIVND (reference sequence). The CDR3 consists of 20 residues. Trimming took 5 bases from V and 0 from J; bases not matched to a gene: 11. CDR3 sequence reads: CASSVLGLAGGRSSYNEQFF. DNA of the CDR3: TGTGCCAGTAGTGTTCTGGGACTAGCGGGGGGCCGTAGCTCCTACAATGAGCAGTTCTTC.

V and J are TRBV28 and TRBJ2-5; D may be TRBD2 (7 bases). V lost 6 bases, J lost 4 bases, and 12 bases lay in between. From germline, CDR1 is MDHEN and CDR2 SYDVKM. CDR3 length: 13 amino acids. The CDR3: CASRGGAGETQYF. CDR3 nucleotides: TGTGCCAGCAGAGGGGGGGCCGGAGAGACCCAGTACTTC.

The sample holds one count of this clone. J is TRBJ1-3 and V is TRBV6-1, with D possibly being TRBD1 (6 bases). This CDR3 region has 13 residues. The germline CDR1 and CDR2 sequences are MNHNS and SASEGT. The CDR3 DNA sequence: TGTGGAACGGGGGCGAGCTCTGGAAACACCATATATTTT. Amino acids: CGTGASSGNTIYF.

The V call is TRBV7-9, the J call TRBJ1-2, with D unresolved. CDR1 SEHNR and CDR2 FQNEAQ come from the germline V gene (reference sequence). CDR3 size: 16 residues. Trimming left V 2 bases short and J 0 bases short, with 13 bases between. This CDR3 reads CASSLPGRASNYGYTF. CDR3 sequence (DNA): TGTGCCAGCAGCTTACCGGGGAGGGCTTCTAACTATGGCTACACCTTC.

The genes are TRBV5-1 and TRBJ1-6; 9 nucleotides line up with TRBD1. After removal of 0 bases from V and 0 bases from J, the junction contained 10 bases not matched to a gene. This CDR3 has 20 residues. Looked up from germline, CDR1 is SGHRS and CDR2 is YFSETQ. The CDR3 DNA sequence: TGCGCCAGCAGCTTGGATCAGGCGGGACAGGGTAGCTCCTATAATTCACCCCTCCACTTT. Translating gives CASSLDQAGQGSSYNSPLHF.

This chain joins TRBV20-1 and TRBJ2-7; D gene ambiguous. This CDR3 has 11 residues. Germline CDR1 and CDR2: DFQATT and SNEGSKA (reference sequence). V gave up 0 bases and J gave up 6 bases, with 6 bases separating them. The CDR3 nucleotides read TGCAGTGCTAGAGAGGGTGTCGAGCAGTACTTC. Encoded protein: CSAREGVEQYF.

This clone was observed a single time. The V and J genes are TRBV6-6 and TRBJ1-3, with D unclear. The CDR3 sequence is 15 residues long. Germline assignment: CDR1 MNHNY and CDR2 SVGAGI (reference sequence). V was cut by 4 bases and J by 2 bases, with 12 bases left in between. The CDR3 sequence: CASSSPGTPGNTIYF. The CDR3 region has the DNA TGTGCCAGCAGTTCGCCGGGAACCCCTGGAAACACCATATATTTT.

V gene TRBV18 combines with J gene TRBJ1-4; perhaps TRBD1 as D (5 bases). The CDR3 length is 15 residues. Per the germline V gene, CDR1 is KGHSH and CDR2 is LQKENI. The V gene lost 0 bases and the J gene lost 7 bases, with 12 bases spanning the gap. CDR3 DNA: TGTGCCAGCTCACCACCGGTCACAGGTTTTGAAAAACTGTTTTTT. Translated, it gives CASSPPVTGFEKLFF.

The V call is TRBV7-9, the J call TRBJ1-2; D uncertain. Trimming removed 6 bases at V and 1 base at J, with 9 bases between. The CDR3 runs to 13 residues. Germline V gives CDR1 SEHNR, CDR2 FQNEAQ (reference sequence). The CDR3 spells CASSTQDNYGYTF. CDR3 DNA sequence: TGTGCCAGCAGTACCCAAGATAACTATGGCTACACCTTC.

This CDR3 reads CASSLDTQYF. CDR3 nucleotide sequence: TGCGCCAGCAGCTTGGATACGCAGTATTTT. The chain recombines TRBV5-1 with TRBJ2-3; D call uncertain. Germline CDR1 reads SGHRS; CDR2 reads YFSETQ. This CDR3 is built from 10 residues. Between the trimmed V and J ends, which lost 0 bases and 7 bases, there was a span of 0 bases.

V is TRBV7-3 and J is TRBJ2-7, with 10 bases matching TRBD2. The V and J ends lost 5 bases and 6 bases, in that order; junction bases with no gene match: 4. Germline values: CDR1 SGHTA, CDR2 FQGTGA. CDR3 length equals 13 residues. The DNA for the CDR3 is TGTGCCAGCAGCCCGGCTAGCGGGGGCGAGCAGTACGTC. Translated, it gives CASSPASGGEQYV.

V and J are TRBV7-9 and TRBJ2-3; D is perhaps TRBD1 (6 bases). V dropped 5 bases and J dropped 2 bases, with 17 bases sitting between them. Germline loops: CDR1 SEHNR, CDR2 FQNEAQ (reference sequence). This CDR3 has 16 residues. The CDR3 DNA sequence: TGTGCCAGCAGCCGAGGACAGACTTTAATCACAGATACGCAGTATTTT. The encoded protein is CASSRGQTLITDTQYF.

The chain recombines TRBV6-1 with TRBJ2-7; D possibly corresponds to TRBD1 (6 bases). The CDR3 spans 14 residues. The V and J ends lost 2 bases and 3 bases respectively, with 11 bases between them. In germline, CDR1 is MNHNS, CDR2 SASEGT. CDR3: CASSETGFIYEQYF. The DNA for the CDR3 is TGTGCCAGCAGTGAAACAGGGTTCATCTACGAGCAGTACTTC.

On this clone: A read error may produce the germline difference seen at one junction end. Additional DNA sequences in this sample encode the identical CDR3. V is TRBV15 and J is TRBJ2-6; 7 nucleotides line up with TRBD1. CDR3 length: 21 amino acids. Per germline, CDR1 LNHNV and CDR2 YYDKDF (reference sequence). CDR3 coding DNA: TGTGCCACTAGCAGAGATCCGACAGGGATAAGCCTAAGCTCTGGGGCCAACGTCCTGACTTTC. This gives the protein CATSRDPTGISLSSGANVLTF.

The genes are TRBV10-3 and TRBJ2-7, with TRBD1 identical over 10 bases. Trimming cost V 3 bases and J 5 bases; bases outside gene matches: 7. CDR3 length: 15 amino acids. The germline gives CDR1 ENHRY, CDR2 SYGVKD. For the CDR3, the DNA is TGTGCCATCAGTGATCAGGGACAGGGGTTCGACGAGCAGTACTTC. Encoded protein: CAISDQGQGFDEQYF.

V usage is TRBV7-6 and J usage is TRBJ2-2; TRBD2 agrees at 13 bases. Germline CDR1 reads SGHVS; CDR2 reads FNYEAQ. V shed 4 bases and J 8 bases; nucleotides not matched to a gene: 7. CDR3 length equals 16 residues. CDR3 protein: CASSSTSGGAYGELFF. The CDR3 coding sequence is TGTGCCAGCAGCTCCACTAGCGGGGGGGCCTATGGGGAGCTGTTTTTT.

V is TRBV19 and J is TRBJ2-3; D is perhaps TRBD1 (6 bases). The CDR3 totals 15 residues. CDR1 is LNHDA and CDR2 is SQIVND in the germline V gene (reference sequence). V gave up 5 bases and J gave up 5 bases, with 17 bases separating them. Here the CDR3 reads CASSLQGLRGDTQYF. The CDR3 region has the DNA TGTGCCAGTAGTTTACAGGGTTTGAGGGGAGATACGCAGTATTTT.